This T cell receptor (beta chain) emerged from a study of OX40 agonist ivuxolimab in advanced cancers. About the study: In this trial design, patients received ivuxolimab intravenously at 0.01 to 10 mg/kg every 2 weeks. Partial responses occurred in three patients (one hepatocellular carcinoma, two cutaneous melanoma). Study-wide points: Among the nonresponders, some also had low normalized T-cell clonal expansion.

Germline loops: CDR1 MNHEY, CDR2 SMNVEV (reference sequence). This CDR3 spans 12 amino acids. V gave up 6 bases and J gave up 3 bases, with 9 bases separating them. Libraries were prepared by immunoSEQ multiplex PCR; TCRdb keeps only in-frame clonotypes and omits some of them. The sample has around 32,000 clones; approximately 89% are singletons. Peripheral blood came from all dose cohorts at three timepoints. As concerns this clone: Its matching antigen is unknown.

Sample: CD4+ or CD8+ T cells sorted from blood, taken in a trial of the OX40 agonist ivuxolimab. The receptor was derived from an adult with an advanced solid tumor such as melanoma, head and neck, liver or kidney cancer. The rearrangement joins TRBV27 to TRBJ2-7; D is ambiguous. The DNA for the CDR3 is TGTGCCAGCAGGGGTGTGGGCTACGAGCAGTACTTC. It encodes CASRGVGYEQYF.